Reported below is one T cell receptor (beta chain). Sequenced by immunoSEQ multiplex PCR; TCRdb stores in-frame clones only, minus some. This sample has approximately 140,000 clones, with roughly 91% found just once. The sample comes from a study of blood T cell repertoires in COVID-19. Turning to the study itself: Samples representing acute and convalescent COVID-19 were sourced from the United States, Italy and Spain.

The CDR3 length is 16 residues. From germline, CDR1 is SGHRS and CDR2 YFSETQ. V was clipped by 2 bases and J by 5 bases; unmatched bases: 4. This rearrangement joins TRBV5-1 to TRBJ2-2, with TRBD2 matching over 12 bases. The sequenced sample was peripheral blood. This receptor was obtained from a man aged 50-59 years with active or convalescent COVID-19. CDR3 amino acids: CASSLTLAGGTGELFF. The CDR3 nucleotides read TGCGCCAGCAGCTTAACCCTAGCGGGGGGGACCGGGGAGCTGTTTTTT.